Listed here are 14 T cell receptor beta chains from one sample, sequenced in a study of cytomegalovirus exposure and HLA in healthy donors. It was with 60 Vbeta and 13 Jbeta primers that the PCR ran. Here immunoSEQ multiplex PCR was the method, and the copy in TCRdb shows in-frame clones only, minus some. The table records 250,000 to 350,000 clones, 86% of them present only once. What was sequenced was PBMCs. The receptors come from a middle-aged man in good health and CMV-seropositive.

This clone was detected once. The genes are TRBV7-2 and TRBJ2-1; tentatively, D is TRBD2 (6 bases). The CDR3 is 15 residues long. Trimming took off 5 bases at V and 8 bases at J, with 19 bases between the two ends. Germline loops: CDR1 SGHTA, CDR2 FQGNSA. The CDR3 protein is CASSLGTFQFDEQFF. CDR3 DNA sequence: TGTGCCAGCAGCCTCGGGACTTTTCAATTCGATGAGCAGTTCTTC.

The CDR3 nucleotides read TGTGCCAGCAGTCGGACCCCGGACTGGAACTACGAGCAGTACTTC. It encodes CASSRTPDWNYEQYF. The V call is TRBV28, the J call TRBJ2-7, with D perhaps matching TRBD2 (5 bases). Germline V gene sequence: CDR1 MDHEN, CDR2 SYDVKM. This CDR3 region has 15 residues. With 5 bases removed from V and 3 bases from J, the gap between germline ends came to 17 bases.

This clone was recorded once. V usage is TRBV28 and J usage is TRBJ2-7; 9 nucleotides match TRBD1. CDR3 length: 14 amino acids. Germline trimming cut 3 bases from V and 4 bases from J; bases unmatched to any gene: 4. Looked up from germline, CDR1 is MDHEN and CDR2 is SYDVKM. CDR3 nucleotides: TGTGCCAGCAGTTTTGAGGGACAGGGATACGAGCAGTACTTC. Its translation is CASSFEGQGYEQYF.

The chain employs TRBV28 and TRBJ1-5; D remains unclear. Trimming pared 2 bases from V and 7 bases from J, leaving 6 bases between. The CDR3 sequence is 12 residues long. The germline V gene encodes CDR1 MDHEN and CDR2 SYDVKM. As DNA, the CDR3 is TGTGCCAGCAGTTTACTAGAACAGCCCCAGCATTTT. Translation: CASSLLEQPQHF.

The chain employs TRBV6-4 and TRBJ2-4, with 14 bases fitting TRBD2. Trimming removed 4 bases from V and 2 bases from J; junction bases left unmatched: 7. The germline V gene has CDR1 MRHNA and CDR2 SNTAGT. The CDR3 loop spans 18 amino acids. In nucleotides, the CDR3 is TGTGCCAGCAGTGTTCCGACTAGCGGGAGGGTAACCAAAAACATTCAGTACTTC. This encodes CASSVPTSGRVTKNIQYF.

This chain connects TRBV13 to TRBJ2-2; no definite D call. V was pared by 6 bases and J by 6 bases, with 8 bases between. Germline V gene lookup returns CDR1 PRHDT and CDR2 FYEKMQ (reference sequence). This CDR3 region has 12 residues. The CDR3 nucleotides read TGTGCCAGCAGTCCCCGAGCCGGGGAGCTGTTTTTT. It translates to CASSPRAGELFF. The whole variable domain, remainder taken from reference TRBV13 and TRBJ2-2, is AAGVIQSPRHLIKEKRETATLKCYPIPRHDTVYWYQQGPGQDPQFLISFYEKMQSDKGSIPDRFSAQQFSDYHSELNMSSLELGDSALYFCASSPRAGELFFGEGSRLTVL.

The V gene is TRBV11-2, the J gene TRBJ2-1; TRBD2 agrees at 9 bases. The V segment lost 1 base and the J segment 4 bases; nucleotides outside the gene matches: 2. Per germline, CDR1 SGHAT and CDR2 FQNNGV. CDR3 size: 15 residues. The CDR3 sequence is CASSLVLAGYNEQFF. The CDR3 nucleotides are TGTGCCAGCAGCTTAGTGCTAGCGGGATACAATGAGCAGTTCTTC. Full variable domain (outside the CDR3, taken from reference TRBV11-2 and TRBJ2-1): EAGVAQSPRYKIIEKRQSVAFWCNPISGHATLYWYQQILGQGPKLLIQFQNNGVVDDSQLPKDRFSAERLKGVDSTLKIQPAKLEDSAVYLCASSLVLAGYNEQFFGPGTRLTVL.

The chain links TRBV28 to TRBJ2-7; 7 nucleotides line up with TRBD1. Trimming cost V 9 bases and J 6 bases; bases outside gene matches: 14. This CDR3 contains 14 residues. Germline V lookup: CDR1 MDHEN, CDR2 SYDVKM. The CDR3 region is CASTYRGTSGEQYF. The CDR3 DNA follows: TGTGCCAGTACCTACAGGGGAACGTCCGGCGAGCAGTACTTC.

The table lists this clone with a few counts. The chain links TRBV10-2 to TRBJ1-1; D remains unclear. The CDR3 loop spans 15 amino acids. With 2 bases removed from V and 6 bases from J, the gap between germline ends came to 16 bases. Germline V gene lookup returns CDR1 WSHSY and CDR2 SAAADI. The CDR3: CASSETSSYQAEAFF. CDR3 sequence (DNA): TGCGCCAGCAGTGAGACCTCTTCATACCAGGCTGAAGCTTTCTTT.

CDR3 bases: TGTGCCACCAGCAGAGATCTTGGCAGTTCCACTGAAGCTTTCTTT. It yields the protein CATSRDLGSSTEAFF. The chain is built from TRBV15 and TRBJ1-1; no clear D gene. From germline, CDR1 is LNHNV and CDR2 YYDKDF (reference sequence). The CDR3 contains 15 residues. The germline V and J ends were trimmed by 0 bases and 4 bases, with 12 bases remaining between them.

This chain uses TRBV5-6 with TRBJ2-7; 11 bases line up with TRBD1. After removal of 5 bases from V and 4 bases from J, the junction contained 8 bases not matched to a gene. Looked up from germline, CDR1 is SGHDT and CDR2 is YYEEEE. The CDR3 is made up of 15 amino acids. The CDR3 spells CASRRGTGGRYEQYF. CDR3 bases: TGTGCCAGCAGGCGCGGGACAGGGGGTCGGTACGAGCAGTACTTC.

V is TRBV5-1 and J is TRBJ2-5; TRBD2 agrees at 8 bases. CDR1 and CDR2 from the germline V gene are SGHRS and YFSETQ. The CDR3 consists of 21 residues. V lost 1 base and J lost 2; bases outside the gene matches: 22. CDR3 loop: CASSLYGQRTVAGSRQETQYF. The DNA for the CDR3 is TGCGCCAGCAGCTTGTATGGACAGCGCACCGTAGCGGGATCGAGACAAGAGACCCAGTACTTC.

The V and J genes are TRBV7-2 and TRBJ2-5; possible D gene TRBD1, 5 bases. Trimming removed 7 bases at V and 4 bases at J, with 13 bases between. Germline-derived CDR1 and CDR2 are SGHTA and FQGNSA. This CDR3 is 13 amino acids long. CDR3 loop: CASTRTSVETQYF. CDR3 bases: TGTGCCAGCACCCGGACATCGGTAGAGACCCAGTACTTC.

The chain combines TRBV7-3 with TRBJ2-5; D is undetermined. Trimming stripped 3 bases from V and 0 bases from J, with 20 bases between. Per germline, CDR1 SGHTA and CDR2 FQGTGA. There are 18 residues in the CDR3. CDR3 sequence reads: CASSFPDGSEQYQETQYF. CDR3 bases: TGTGCCAGCAGCTTTCCCGACGGTTCAGAACAGTACCAAGAGACCCAGTACTTC.